The source of this T cell receptor beta chain is a study of shared clonotypes between healthy human individuals. Comments on this clone: Its antigen is not identified.

Per the germline V gene, CDR1 is SGHAT and CDR2 is FQNNGV. CDR3 size: 13 residues. Trimming cost V 4 bases and J 1 base, with 7 bases left between them. Study conclusions and caveats: Limitation of the genetic and exposure-history diversity represented came from the few donors.

Healthy adults negative for HIV, lacking recent acute infections or vaccinations, served as donors. All participating donors were Caucasian adults from Nashville, Tennessee. Without sorting, samples used 75 million to 100 million PBMCs for genomic DNA. Method: immunoSEQ multiplex PCR; TCRdb's copy keeps in-frame clones and lacks some. The repertoire holds 490,000 or so clones, around 78% seen once, with 10% to 15% in the top ten. The TCR was taken from a woman between 40 and 55 years old in good health. Some clones in this sample may be carry-over from other donors' samples. The V gene is TRBV11-2, the J gene TRBJ1-1; D ambiguous. The sample consisted of PBMCs. The DNA for the CDR3 is TGTGCCAGCAGCTCCGACAAGAACACTGAAGCTTTCTTT. Its translation is CASSSDKNTEAFF.